These T cell receptor beta chains were read from a single sample in a study of CD8+ T cells in alopecia areata. The data were produced by immunoSEQ multiplex PCR, yet TCRdb's version contains in-frame clones alone and is incomplete. The data contain some 120,000 clones, roughly 55% of them singletons. The specimen was CD8+ T cells sorted from blood, collected at week 24, from a patient treated with tofacitinib. These receptors were taken from a human donor with alopecia areata. The CDR3 runs from the conserved cysteine through the conserved F or W. Fields, in order: J gene, clone size, D gene, V gene, CDR3 protein, CDR3 DNA. The D gene is left open where the match is weak. Size tells how often a clone was seen (once, few, many) or the class of an expanded clone, and some rows leave it out.

j_gene: TRBJ2-5; abundance: .; d_gene: .; v_gene: TRBV18; CDR3aa: CASSPRPETQYF; CDR3nt: TGTGCCAGCTCACCCCGACCTGAGACCCAGTACTTC
j_gene: TRBJ2-1; abundance: .; d_gene: .; v_gene: TRBV13; CDR3aa: CASSSTSGEGEQFF; CDR3nt: TGTGCCAGCAGCTCCACGTCAGGGGAAGGTGAGCAGTTCTTC
j_gene: TRBJ2-5; abundance: few; d_gene: .; v_gene: TRBV29-1; CDR3aa: CSVDPSTGWETQYF; CDR3nt: TGCAGCGTTGATCCAAGCACCGGATGGGAGACCCAGTACTTC
j_gene: TRBJ2-1; abundance: once; d_gene: TRBD1; v_gene: TRBV13; CDR3aa: CASSSTGYNEQFF; CDR3nt: TGTGCCAGCAGCTCGACAGGGTACAATGAGCAGTTCTTC
j_gene: TRBJ1-1; abundance: many; d_gene: .; v_gene: TRBV7-3; CDR3aa: CASSFGILGTEAFF; CDR3nt: TGTGCCAGCAGCTTTGGGATACTAGGGACTGAAGCTTTCTTT
j_gene: TRBJ2-4; abundance: few; d_gene: TRBD1; v_gene: TRBV13; CDR3aa: CASSSNRGEAKNIQYF; CDR3nt: TGTGCCAGCAGCTCCAACAGGGGGGAGGCCAAAAACATTCAGTACTTC
j_gene: TRBJ2-3; abundance: .; d_gene: .; v_gene: TRBV5-4; CDR3aa: CASSYRGGSTDTQYF; CDR3nt: TGTGCCAGCAGCTACCGGGGCGGAAGCACAGATACGCAGTATTTT
j_gene: TRBJ1-5; abundance: .; d_gene: TRBD1; v_gene: TRBV27; CDR3aa: CASSLGSGTGNQPQHF; CDR3nt: TGTGCCAGCAGTTTGGGGAGCGGGACAGGGAATCAGCCCCAGCATTTT
j_gene: TRBJ2-7; abundance: .; d_gene: .; v_gene: TRBV11-2; CDR3aa: CASSLNHEQYF; CDR3nt: TGTGCCAGCAGCTTAAATCACGAGCAGTACTTC
j_gene: TRBJ1-6; abundance: .; d_gene: .; v_gene: TRBV9; CDR3aa: CASSVVPRPSRNSPLHF; CDR3nt: TGTGCCAGCAGCGTAGTACCCAGGCCCTCTCGAAATTCACCCCTCCACTTT
j_gene: TRBJ1-2; abundance: .; d_gene: .; v_gene: TRBV7-9; CDR3aa: CASSFDSSYGYTF; CDR3nt: TGTGCCAGCAGCTTCGACAGCTCCTATGGCTACACCTTC
j_gene: TRBJ2-7; abundance: .; d_gene: .; v_gene: TRBV25-1; CDR3aa: CASSNHGGRGWYEQYF; CDR3nt: TGTGCCAGCAGTAACCATGGGGGGCGGGGTTGGTACGAGCAGTACTTC
j_gene: TRBJ1-1; abundance: .; d_gene: TRBD1; v_gene: TRBV19; CDR3aa: CASSARDRGTNTEAFF; CDR3nt: TGTGCCAGTAGTGCACGGGACAGAGGGACGAACACTGAAGCTTTCTTT
j_gene: TRBJ2-7; abundance: .; d_gene: .; v_gene: TRBV19; CDR3aa: CASSIDGGSYEQYF; CDR3nt: TGTGCCAGTAGTATCGACGGCGGCTCCTACGAGCAGTACTTC
j_gene: TRBJ1-1; abundance: .; d_gene: .; v_gene: TRBV11-2; CDR3aa: CASRSAGGMNTEAFF; CDR3nt: TGTGCCAGCAGATCGGCGGGAGGGATGAACACTGAAGCTTTCTTT
j_gene: TRBJ2-7; abundance: few; d_gene: TRBD1; v_gene: TRBV27; CDR3aa: CASSGTAIYEQYF; CDR3nt: TGTGCCAGCTCCGGGACAGCAATTTACGAGCAGTACTTC
j_gene: TRBJ2-3; abundance: once; d_gene: .; v_gene: TRBV6-6; CDR3aa: CASSPGTPSTDTQYF; CDR3nt: TGTGCCAGCAGTCCCGGGACACCTAGCACAGATACGCAGTATTTT